Below, 23 T cell receptor beta chains from the same sample are listed, as sequenced in a study of Tregs in tolerant kidney transplant recipients. Repertoires were generated with immunoSEQ multiplex PCR, while TCRdb's copy carries only in-frame clones and drops some. This sample has tens of thousands of clones, with roughly nine tenths found just once. The material sequenced was CD4+ T cells from blood, taken before the transplant. These receptors were taken from a human donor who received a combined kidney and bone marrow transplant.

The table lists this clone with a few counts. V and J are TRBV4-2 and TRBJ1-5; maybe TRBD1 (6 bases). In germline, CDR1 is LGHNA, CDR2 YNFKEQ. This CDR3 region has 14 residues. Trimming stripped 4 bases from V and 5 bases from J, with 12 bases between. CDR3 coding DNA: TGTGCCAGCAGCCCCCCGGACAGTTATCAGCCCCAGCATTTT. Protein: CASSPPDSYQPQHF.

The rearrangement uses TRBV10-3 and TRBJ2-1, with 15 bases that match TRBD2. The CDR3 totals 15 residues. CDR1 and CDR2 (germline): ENHRY, SYGVKD. The J segment lost 5 bases and the V segment lost 8 bases, leaving 4 bases of the junction unmatched. The CDR3 DNA is TGTGCCATCGGGACTAGCGGGAGGACTAACAATGAGCAGTTCTTC. It translates to CAIGTSGRTNNEQFF.

V is TRBV27 and J is TRBJ2-7; 8 bases agree with TRBD1. Unmatched junction bases numbered 11, after V lost 5 bases and J lost 5 bases. CDR1 is MNHEY and CDR2 is SMNVEV in the germline V gene (reference sequence). This CDR3 comprises 15 residues. The CDR3, as DNA: TGTGCCAGCAGTCCCCTCAGGGACAGGATGAACGAGCAGTACTTC. This translates into CASSPLRDRMNEQYF.

For the CDR3, the DNA is TGTGCCAGCAGCAAAACTAGCGAACGGGAGACCCAGTACTTC. Translation gives CASSKTSERETQYF. V and J are TRBV5-6 and TRBJ2-5, with TRBD2 matching 7 bases. The CDR3 loop spans 14 amino acids. V lost 4 bases and J lost 5; bases outside the gene matches: 8. Looked up from germline, CDR1 is SGHDT and CDR2 is YYEEEE.

The V and J genes are TRBV28 and TRBJ2-1; D may be TRBD2 (5 bases). The V gene lost 6 bases and the J gene lost 5 bases, with 14 bases spanning the gap. Germline V gives CDR1 MDHEN, CDR2 SYDVKM. The CDR3 has 14 amino acids. CDR3 residues: CASRTTGGDNEQFF. The CDR3 nucleotides read TGTGCCAGCAGGACCACCGGAGGTGACAATGAGCAGTTCTTC.

V gene TRBV27 combines with J gene TRBJ2-2, with 8 bases that match TRBD2. The CDR3 is 16 amino acids. V trimming: 2 bases; J trimming: 6 bases; junction bases outside the gene matches: 8. Germline V CDR1 and CDR2: MNHEY, SMNVEV (reference sequence). The CDR3: CASSLGGTRSAGELFF. CDR3 DNA: TGTGCCAGCAGTTTAGGTGGGACTAGATCGGCCGGGGAGCTGTTTTTT.

The chain carries TRBV7-2 and TRBJ2-7; D might be TRBD1 (6 bases). Germline loops: CDR1 SGHTA, CDR2 FQGNSA. The CDR3 loop spans 15 amino acids. V gave up 0 bases and J gave up 3 bases, with 12 bases separating them. The CDR3 loop is CASSLAGGDNYEQYF. CDR3 DNA: TGTGCCAGCAGCTTAGCAGGGGGAGACAACTACGAGCAGTACTTC.

The chain links TRBV28 to TRBJ1-1, with D perhaps TRBD1 (6 bases). The CDR3 is made up of 17 amino acids. Germline V gene sequence: CDR1 MDHEN, CDR2 SYDVKM. The ends were cut back, 1 base at V and 1 base at J, with 16 bases in the middle. The CDR3 region is CASSLFPRGWRNTEAFF. The CDR3, as DNA: TGTGCCAGCAGTTTATTCCCGAGGGGGTGGCGGAACACTGAAGCTTTCTTT.

The chain joins TRBV11-1 to TRBJ2-5, with TRBD1 matching over 9 bases. The CDR3 contains 14 residues. Trimming took 8 bases from V and 5 from J; bases not matched to a gene: 9. CDR1 is SGHAT, CDR2 FQDESV, per germline (reference sequence). CDR3 residues: CASSHRGQRETQYF. In DNA, the CDR3 is TGTGCCAGCTCACACAGGGGGCAGAGGGAGACCCAGTACTTC.

This chain connects TRBV5-1 to TRBJ2-1; perhaps TRBD2 as D (6 bases). This CDR3 contains 15 residues. Deletions cut 4 bases from V and 6 bases from J, with 17 bases between. The germline V gene encodes CDR1 SGHRS and CDR2 YFSETQ. The CDR3 bases are TGCGCCAGCAGCGGTGCTAGCGATCCCTCCAATGAGCAGTTCTTC. Protein sequence: CASSGASDPSNEQFF.

This clone was found once. The chain has TRBV5-4 and TRBJ1-3; 8 nucleotides agree with TRBD1. CDR1 and CDR2 from the germline V gene are SGHNT and YYREEE (reference sequence). J gave up 0 bases and V 3 bases, and 5 bases lay outside the gene matches. The CDR3 loop spans 16 amino acids. Here the CDR3 reads CASSSGTGGSGNTIYF. The DNA of the CDR3 is TGTGCCAGCAGCTCCGGGACAGGTGGCTCTGGAAACACCATATATTTT.

J is TRBJ2-7 and V is TRBV28; TRBD1 agrees at 9 bases. V lost 4 bases, J lost 0 bases, and 16 bases stayed unmatched. Germline V gene data show CDR1 as MDHEN and CDR2 as SYDVKM. The CDR3 runs to 19 residues. The CDR3 reads CASSSLIPRTGVPSYEQYF. CDR3 nucleotide sequence: TGTGCCAGCAGTTCTCTTATCCCCCGGACAGGGGTTCCCTCCTACGAGCAGTACTTC.

The chain links TRBV5-6 to TRBJ1-2; D is perhaps TRBD1 (5 bases). The germline V gene has CDR1 SGHDT and CDR2 YYEEEE. The CDR3 runs to 14 residues. Trimming shortened V by 0 bases and J by 4 bases, and 10 bases separated the two germline ends. The CDR3 nucleotides read TGTGCCAGCAGCTTGGGGCAGGGAGGCTATGGCTACACCTTC. Residues: CASSLGQGGYGYTF. The full variable domain, with the rest looked up from reference TRBV5-6 and TRBJ1-2, is DAGVTQSPTHLIKTRGQQVTLRCSPKSGHDTVSWYQQALGQGPQFIFQYYEEEERQRGNFPDRFSGHQFPNYSSELNVNALLLGDSALYLCASSLGQGGYGYTFGSGTRLTVV.

V usage is TRBV28 and J usage is TRBJ2-3, with 12 bases identical to TRBD1. V lost 4 bases and J lost 6; bases outside the gene matches: 8. The CDR3 runs 16 residues. CDR1 and CDR2 from the germline V gene are MDHEN and SYDVKM. The CDR3 loop is CASSSVGQGAVDTQYF. The CDR3 DNA follows: TGTGCCAGCAGTTCCGTGGGACAGGGGGCGGTCGATACGCAGTATTTT.

Written as DNA, the CDR3 is TGTGCCAGCAGTTCGGGGGGAACTAACTATGGCTACACCTTC. Translating it yields CASSSGGTNYGYTF. The chain joins TRBV2 to TRBJ1-2, with D perhaps matching TRBD1 (5 bases). Germline V CDR1 and CDR2: SNHLY, FYNNEI. This CDR3 contains 14 residues. Trimming shortened V by 5 bases and J by 0 bases, and 10 bases separated the two germline ends.

The chain combines TRBV25-1 with TRBJ2-5; D is possibly TRBD2 (6 bases). Germline values: CDR1 MGHDK, CDR2 SYGVNS. The V end was cut by 7 bases, the J end by 1 base, with 25 bases between. CDR3 length: 18 amino acids. The CDR3 sequence is CASTELLVGGAGQETQYF. For the CDR3, the DNA is TGTGCCAGCACCGAACTCCTGGTGGGGGGAGCGGGCCAAGAGACCCAGTACTTC.

The CDR3 region is CASSQILQTNTGELFF. The CDR3 DNA is TGCGCCAGCAGCCAAATCCTACAGACGAACACCGGGGAGCTGTTTTTT. The chain has TRBV4-1 and TRBJ2-2; D is undetermined. V was trimmed by 2 bases and J by 0 bases, leaving 10 bases between them. The CDR3 contains 16 residues. Germline V gene sequence: CDR1 MGHRA, CDR2 YSYEKL.

The chain has TRBV10-3 and TRBJ2-7; 8 nucleotides align to TRBD2. Per germline, CDR1 ENHRY and CDR2 SYGVKD. The CDR3 length is 14 residues. J lost 5 bases, V lost 6 bases, and 9 bases had no gene match. CDR3 residues: CAISESGSKNEQYF. CDR3 nucleotide sequence: TGTGCCATCAGCGAGAGCGGGAGTAAAAACGAGCAGTACTTC.

This rearrangement joins TRBV5-1 to TRBJ2-7; TRBD2 is a possible D gene (6 bases). Germline CDR1 is SGHRS and CDR2 is YFSETQ. The germline V and J ends were trimmed by 0 bases and 2 bases, with 12 bases remaining between them. The length of the CDR3 is 15 residues. CDR3 residues: CASSLDPGETYEQYF. The CDR3 DNA is TGCGCCAGCAGCTTGGACCCGGGAGAGACCTACGAGCAGTACTTC.

The chain carries TRBV11-2 and TRBJ2-7, with TRBD2 identical over 8 bases. The germline CDR1 and CDR2 sequences are SGHAT and FQNNGV. CDR3 size: 14 residues. Trimming at V came to 4 bases and at J to 2 bases, leaving 4 bases not matched to a gene. Here the CDR3 DNA reads TGTGCCAGCAGCTCAAGCGGGAGCCCCTACGAGCAGTACTTC. Protein product: CASSSSGSPYEQYF.

This clone was observed once. V usage is TRBV10-1 and J usage is TRBJ2-1, with 11 bases fitting TRBD2. The germline V gene has CDR1 WNHNN and CDR2 SYGVQD (reference sequence). Trimming took 5 bases from V and 6 from J; bases not matched to a gene: 6. The CDR3 runs to 15 residues. CDR3 residues: CASSTIAGGVNEQFF. The CDR3 nucleotides read TGCGCCAGCAGTACTATAGCGGGGGGGGTCAATGAGCAGTTCTTC.

The chain uses TRBV6-5 and TRBJ2-1; D perhaps matches TRBD2 (6 bases). V lost 6 bases, J lost 0 bases, and 12 bases lay in between. Per germline, CDR1 MNHEY and CDR2 SVGAGI. This CDR3 contains 15 residues. This CDR3 reads CASRGGISSYNEQFF. The DNA for the CDR3 is TGTGCCAGCAGGGGGGGTATAAGCTCCTACAATGAGCAGTTCTTC.

This clone was found many times. This chain connects TRBV2 to TRBJ1-5, with a possible D match to TRBD1 (5 bases). CDR1 and CDR2 (germline): SNHLY, FYNNEI. V lost 6 bases to trimming and J lost 6 bases, with 12 bases between them. There are 13 residues in the CDR3. CDR3 region: CASSRDNGQPQHF. The CDR3 DNA is TGTGCCAGCAGCAGGGATAATGGTCAGCCCCAGCATTTT. Using reference TRBV2 and TRBJ1-5 for the parts outside the CDR3, the full variable domain is EPEVTQTPSHQVTQMGQEVILRCVPISNHLYFYWYRQILGQKVEFLVSFYNNEISEKSEIFDDQFSVERPDGSNFTLKIRSTKLEDSAMYFCASSRDNGQPQHFGDGTRLSIL.